Listed below are T cell receptor beta chains from one sample, sequenced in a study of shared clonotypes between healthy human individuals. Only in-frame clones appear in the TCRdb table, and some are missing; sequencing was by immunoSEQ multiplex PCR. The repertoire consists of some 2 million clones, with approximately 95% occurring once and the leading ten covering 0.13%. The sample comprised naive CD4+ T cells sorted from blood. The receptor set was obtained from a man younger than 35 in good health. Both conserved end residues are part of each CDR3. D genes are given only for firm matches. Where a row states a size, it is once, few, many or the class of an expanded clone; other rows omit it.

clone_size: once
v_call: TRBV10-3
d_call: .
j_call: TRBJ2-7
cdr3_nt: TGTGCCATCCAAGACTCCCGGGGAGAGCAGTACTTC
cdr3_aa: CAIQDSRGEQYF

clone_size: .
v_call: TRBV5-1
d_call: .
j_call: TRBJ2-3
cdr3_nt: TGCGCCAGCAGGACTAGGGTCCTCACAGATACGCAGTATTTT
cdr3_aa: CASRTRVLTDTQYF

clone_size: .
v_call: TRBV18
d_call: .
j_call: TRBJ1-1
cdr3_nt: TGTGCCAGCTCACCCAGTCTCGGGAGGAACACTGAAGCTTTCTTT
cdr3_aa: CASSPSLGRNTEAFF

clone_size: .
v_call: TRBV2
d_call: .
j_call: TRBJ2-7
cdr3_nt: TGTGCCAGCACCCCCTCAGACGTACCCTACTTC
cdr3_aa: CASTPSDVPYF

clone_size: once
v_call: TRBV7-2
d_call: TRBD1
j_call: TRBJ2-7
cdr3_nt: TGTGCCAGCAGAACGACAAAGACAGGGTTGGCGTACTTC
cdr3_aa: CASRTTKTGLAYF

clone_size: .
v_call: TRBV2
d_call: TRBD2
j_call: TRBJ2-1
cdr3_nt: TGTGCCAGCAGTGAAGCGGCTAGCGGGGGGTTTGGGTCCTACAATGAGCAGTTCTTC
cdr3_aa: CASSEAASGGFGSYNEQFF

clone_size: .
v_call: TRBV15
d_call: .
j_call: TRBJ2-1
cdr3_nt: TGTGCCACCAGTAGAACGGGAAACTACAATGAGCAGTTCTTC
cdr3_aa: CATSRTGNYNEQFF

clone_size: .
v_call: TRBV7-6
d_call: .
j_call: TRBJ1-2
cdr3_nt: TGTGCCAGCAGCTTAGTCCCGGACTGGAACTATGGCTACACCTTC
cdr3_aa: CASSLVPDWNYGYTF

clone_size: .
v_call: TRBV21-1
d_call: .
j_call: TRBJ1-6
cdr3_nt: TGTGCCAGCATCATTCAGGGGGCCTGGAATAATTCACCCCTCCACTTT
cdr3_aa: CASIIQGAWNNSPLHF

clone_size: .
v_call: TRBV10-1
d_call: .
j_call: TRBJ1-3
cdr3_nt: TGCGCCAGCAGTGACCCGGGGTTCTCTGGAAACACCATATATTTT
cdr3_aa: CASSDPGFSGNTIYF

clone_size: .
v_call: TRBV18
d_call: .
j_call: TRBJ2-7
cdr3_nt: TGTGCCAGCTCACCTAAACAGGGATGGTCCTACGAGCAGTACTTC
cdr3_aa: CASSPKQGWSYEQYF

clone_size: .
v_call: TRBV28
d_call: .
j_call: TRBJ1-5
cdr3_nt: TGTGCCAGCAGTCCTTACGACGGACAGCTTAGCAATCAGCCCCAGCATTTT
cdr3_aa: CASSPYDGQLSNQPQHF

clone_size: .
v_call: TRBV6-5
d_call: .
j_call: TRBJ2-7
cdr3_nt: TGTGCCAGCAGTTACTCTTACAGCTCCTACGAGCAGTACTTC
cdr3_aa: CASSYSYSSYEQYF

clone_size: .
v_call: TRBV5-1
d_call: TRBD1
j_call: TRBJ2-3
cdr3_nt: TGCGCCAGCAGCTTGGAGGGACAGCGAGAAACAGATACGCAGTATTTT
cdr3_aa: CASSLEGQRETDTQYF

clone_size: .
v_call: TRBV7-9
d_call: TRBD1
j_call: TRBJ2-7
cdr3_nt: TGTGCCAGCAGTACTGGGGCAGGGGGCTTGTACGAGCAGTACTTC
cdr3_aa: CASSTGAGGLYEQYF

clone_size: .
v_call: TRBV5-4
d_call: .
j_call: TRBJ2-6
cdr3_nt: TGTGCCAGCAGCTTGGCTCCATCTGCAGCCAACGTCCTGACTTTC
cdr3_aa: CASSLAPSAANVLTF

clone_size: .
v_call: TRBV11-2
d_call: TRBD1
j_call: TRBJ2-7
cdr3_nt: TGTGCCAGCAGCCGGGGACAGGGCTACGAGCAGTACTTC
cdr3_aa: CASSRGQGYEQYF

clone_size: once
v_call: TRBV30
d_call: .
j_call: TRBJ1-1
cdr3_nt: TGTGCCTGGAGTGTACGTGGGACTGAAGCTTTCTTT
cdr3_aa: CAWSVRGTEAFF

clone_size: once
v_call: TRBV11-2
d_call: .
j_call: TRBJ2-1
cdr3_nt: TGTGCCAGCAGCCTAGGGGAGTCTGGTACGCAGTTCTTC
cdr3_aa: CASSLGESGTQFF

clone_size: .
v_call: TRBV30
d_call: .
j_call: TRBJ1-4
cdr3_nt: TGTGCCTGGAGTAACGACATTGAAAAACTGTTTTTT
cdr3_aa: CAWSNDIEKLFF

clone_size: .
v_call: TRBV5-4
d_call: .
j_call: TRBJ1-1
cdr3_nt: TGTGCCAGCAGCTTCATGGGGCAGGACACTGAAGCTTTCTTT
cdr3_aa: CASSFMGQDTEAFF

clone_size: .
v_call: TRBV9
d_call: .
j_call: TRBJ2-3
cdr3_nt: TGTGCCAGCAGCGACCCGAGGAGCACAGATACGCAGTATTTT
cdr3_aa: CASSDPRSTDTQYF

clone_size: once
v_call: TRBV25-1
d_call: TRBD1
j_call: TRBJ1-6
cdr3_nt: TGTGCCAGCAGTGAATCCGGGACAGGGGAGAACTCACCCCTCCACTTT
cdr3_aa: CASSESGTGENSPLHF

clone_size: .
v_call: TRBV7-3
d_call: .
j_call: TRBJ2-7
cdr3_nt: TGTGCCAGCAGTCCATCAGGTCCCCCAGGTGTAGAGCAGTACTTC
cdr3_aa: CASSPSGPPGVEQYF

clone_size: .
v_call: TRBV4-2
d_call: .
j_call: TRBJ1-2
cdr3_nt: TGTGCCAGCAGCCAAGCTGACTCGGGAGGCTACACCTTC
cdr3_aa: CASSQADSGGYTF

clone_size: once
v_call: TRBV5-6
d_call: .
j_call: TRBJ1-2
cdr3_nt: TGTGCCAGCTATAAACGACAGGTCCCCTATGGCTACACCTTC
cdr3_aa: CASYKRQVPYGYTF

clone_size: .
v_call: TRBV2
d_call: .
j_call: TRBJ1-5
cdr3_nt: TGTGCCAGCAGTAAAACCGGGTTAACGGTACAGCATTTT
cdr3_aa: CASSKTGLTVQHF

clone_size: .
v_call: TRBV11-2
d_call: .
j_call: TRBJ1-2
cdr3_nt: TGTGCCAGCAGCGCCGCCGGGACGGTCTATGGCTACACCTTC
cdr3_aa: CASSAAGTVYGYTF

clone_size: once
v_call: TRBV6-5
d_call: .
j_call: TRBJ1-1
cdr3_nt: TGTGCCAGCAGTTACTCAGGGATGGCTTTCTTT
cdr3_aa: CASSYSGMAFF

clone_size: .
v_call: TRBV10-2
d_call: .
j_call: TRBJ1-1
cdr3_nt: TGCGCCAGCAGTGCAGAGGGGGGAGGCACTGAAGCTTTCTTT
cdr3_aa: CASSAEGGGTEAFF

clone_size: .
v_call: TRBV28
d_call: .
j_call: TRBJ1-4
cdr3_nt: TGTGCCAGCAGTCTTCAGGGTAGGTATGAAAAACTGTTTTTT
cdr3_aa: CASSLQGRYEKLFF

clone_size: .
v_call: TRBV6-5
d_call: TRBD1
j_call: TRBJ1-4
cdr3_nt: TGTGCCAGCAGTTCAGGGGGCCTAAGGGATGAAAAACTGTTTTTT
cdr3_aa: CASSSGGLRDEKLFF

clone_size: .
v_call: TRBV10-3
d_call: TRBD2
j_call: TRBJ2-3
cdr3_nt: TGTGCCATCAGTGGGGGACTAGCGCGGGACAATCGGTGGGCAGATACGCAGTATTTT
cdr3_aa: CAISGGLARDNRWADTQYF